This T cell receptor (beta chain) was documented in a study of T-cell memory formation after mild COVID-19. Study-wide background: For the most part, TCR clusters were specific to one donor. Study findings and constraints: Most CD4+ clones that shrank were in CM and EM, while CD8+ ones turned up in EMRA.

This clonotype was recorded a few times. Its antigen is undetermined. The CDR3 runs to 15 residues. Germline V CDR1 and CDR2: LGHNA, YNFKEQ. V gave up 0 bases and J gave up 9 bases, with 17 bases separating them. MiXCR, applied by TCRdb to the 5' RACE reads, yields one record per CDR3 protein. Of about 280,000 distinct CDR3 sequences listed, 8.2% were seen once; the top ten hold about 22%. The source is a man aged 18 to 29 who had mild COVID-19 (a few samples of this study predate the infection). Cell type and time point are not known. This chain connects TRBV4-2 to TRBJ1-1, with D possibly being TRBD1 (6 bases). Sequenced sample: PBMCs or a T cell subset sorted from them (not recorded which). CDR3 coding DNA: TGTGCCAGCAGCCAAGATCAGATTGCGGGGGCTCAAGCTTTCTTT. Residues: CASSQDQIAGAQAFF.